This record covers a single TCR beta chain. Its antigen remains unidentified. In TCRdb, the RT-PCR reads were re-called with MiXCR into one record per CDR3 protein. The sample comprises roughly 500,000 distinct CDR3 sequences, approximately 16% of which are singletons, and 3% rests with the top ten. The CDR3 loop spans 15 amino acids. After removal of 0 bases from V and 3 bases from J, the junction contained 1 base not matched to a gene. CDR1 and CDR2 (germline): SGHVS, FQNEAQ. The entry originates in a study of response to subunit inactivated influenza vaccine. General observations from the study: The authors suggested that few new T cells are recruited per seasonal influenza vaccination.

The clonotype was recovered from a man between 50 and 69 years old who received an inactivated influenza vaccine. The sample here was CD4+ T cells sorted from PBMCs, taken less than 25 months after vaccination. V usage is TRBV7-8 and J usage is TRBJ2-7; 11 bases agree with TRBD2. As DNA, the CDR3 is TGTGCCAGCAGCTTAGCGACTAGCGGGATCTACGAGCAGTACTTC. Translation: CASSLATSGIYEQYF.